The rows below give T cell receptor beta chains drawn from one sample of a study of T-cell reconstitution after alpha-beta-depleted transplantation in children. TCRdb itself ran the PCR reads through MiXCR, one entry per CDR3 protein. In the table there are around 600,000 distinct CDR3 sequences, more than 9% of which are singletons. The source material was PBMCs from the stem cell graft donor, sampled from the stem cell graft. These receptors originate from a human donor who donated a stem cell graft to a child with acute myeloid leukemia. The CDR3 runs from the conserved cysteine through the conserved F or W. The order of the fields is V gene, J gene, D gene, clone size, CDR3 DNA, CDR3 protein. D genes are given only for firm matches. Part of the rows lack a size; the others show once, few, many or a class for expanded clones.

TRBV11-2	TRBJ1-4	-	few	TGTGCCAGCAGCTCTGGGGACTGGAGAGGTGAAAAACTGTTTTTT	CASSSGDWRGEKLFF
TRBV12-3/TRBV12-4	TRBJ1-1	-	-	TGTGCCAGCAGGCGGGGCACTGAAGCTTTCTTT	CASRRGTEAFF
TRBV20-1	TRBJ2-4	-	many	TGCAGTGCTAGAGATGGGGAAGCCAAAAACATTCAGTACTTC	CSARDGEAKNIQYF
TRBV5-5	TRBJ1-5	TRBD1	-	TGTGCCAGCAGCTTGAGGGAAGTGGGACAGGAAAGGAATCAGCCCCAGCATTTT	CASSLREVGQERNQPQHF
TRBV30	TRBJ1-3	-	many	TGTGCCTGGATGGTGGGGCCAGGAAACACCATATATTTT	CAWMVGPGNTIYF
TRBV2	TRBJ1-2	-	few	TGTGCCAGCAGTGATGGAGAAAAGGCCTTCTCTAACTATGGCTACACCTTC	CASSDGEKAFSNYGYTF
TRBV4-3	TRBJ2-6	TRBD1	-	TGCGCCAGCAGCCAAGATATGCAGGGGGCATCTGGGGCCAACGTCCTGACTTTC	CASSQDMQGASGANVLTF
TRBV6-5	TRBJ1-2	TRBD1	few	TGTGCCAGCAGTTCCCCGGGACAGGGAGATGGCTACACCTTC	CASSSPGQGDGYTF
TRBV20-1	TRBJ2-3	TRBD2	-	TGCAGTGCTAGAGGGAGAGCGGGAGGGCCCACAGATACGCAGTATTTT	CSARGRAGGPTDTQYF
TRBV12-3/TRBV12-4	TRBJ1-6	-	-	TGTGCCAGCAGAGACAGTCTGAATTCACCCCTCCACTTT	CASRDSLNSPLHF
TRBV9	TRBJ2-1	-	many	TGTGCCAGCAGCGTAGATAGTCAGGATGAGCAGTTCTTC	CASSVDSQDEQFF
TRBV7-8	TRBJ1-1	-	few	TGTGCCAGCAGCGCTTATCATGGGGTAGTCACTGAAGCTTTCTTT	CASSAYHGVVTEAFF
TRBV24-1	TRBJ2-3	TRBD2	-	TGTGCCACCAGTGATTTCGGCGGGAGCCTCACAGATACGCAGTATTTT	CATSDFGGSLTDTQYF